The present entry profiles one T cell receptor (beta chain) with its context. Repertoires were generated with immunoSEQ multiplex PCR, while TCRdb's copy carries only in-frame clones and drops some. This table holds around 13,000 clones, roughly 94% found once. This record comes from a study of control samples from healthy donors and cancer patients. This CDR3 has 9 residues. V lost 5 bases, J lost 10 bases, and 4 bases lay in between. The germline gives CDR1 KGHDR, CDR2 SFDVKD. The clonotype was recovered from a man in his 70s with head and neck cancer. The chain has TRBV24-1 and TRBJ1-2; no clear D gene. Sequencing used PBMCs. The CDR3 sequence is CATSVFYTF. The CDR3 bases are TGTGCCACCAGTGTTTTCTACACCTTC.